Listed here are 27 T cell receptor beta chains from one sample, sequenced in a study of graft-versus-host responses after intestinal transplantation. Sequencing was performed with immunoSEQ multiplex PCR; in TCRdb, only in-frame clones are kept and a portion is missing. This sample has about 77,000 clones; 92% occur once, and the top ten carry roughly 0.72%. The starting material was PBMCs, obtained 98 days after intestinal transplantation. These receptors all stem from a human patient who received an intestinal transplant, so some T cells may come from the graft donor.

In nucleotides, the CDR3 is TGTGCCAGCAGCACGGGACAGGGGGTCTACGAGCAGTACTTC. Translating it yields CASSTGQGVYEQYF. The gene calls are TRBV7-8 and TRBJ2-7; TRBD1 agrees at 11 bases. There are 14 residues in the CDR3. V lost 5 bases and J lost 3; bases outside the gene matches: 3. CDR1 is SGHVS, CDR2 FQNEAQ, per germline.

The genes are TRBV18 and TRBJ2-3; TRBD2 matches 9 bases. This CDR3 contains 15 residues. Germline V gene lookup returns CDR1 KGHSH and CDR2 LQKENI. Trimming removed 3 bases from V and 6 bases from J; junction bases left unmatched: 7. CDR3 sequence reads: CASSPSSGAGDTQYF. The CDR3 coding sequence is TGTGCCAGCTCACCTTCTAGCGGGGCGGGCGATACGCAGTATTTT.

The chain recombines TRBV4-1 with TRBJ2-7; 11 bases fit TRBD1. J was trimmed by 2 bases and V by 0 bases; bases with no gene match: 6. The CDR3 loop spans 17 amino acids. Germline loops: CDR1 MGHRA, CDR2 YSYEKL. CDR3 bases: TGCGCCAGCAGCCAAGAATCTGGGACAGGGGGTACCTACGAGCAGTACTTC. It codes for CASSQESGTGGTYEQYF.

The chain recombines TRBV9 with TRBJ2-1; 9 nucleotides match TRBD2. The junction had 14 bases not matched to a gene; V was cut back by 1 base and J by 3 bases. CDR1 is SGDLS and CDR2 is YYNGEE in the germline V gene. CDR3 size: 19 residues. CDR3 in amino acids: CASSVQNGRGGRLYNEQFF. As DNA, the CDR3 is TGTGCCAGCAGCGTACAAAATGGGCGGGGGGGCCGACTCTACAATGAGCAGTTCTTC. Variable domain in full (rest from reference TRBV9 and TRBJ2-1): DSGVTQTPKHLITATGQRVTLRCSPRSGDLSVYWYQQSLDQGLQFLIQYYNGEERAKGNILERFSAQQFPDLHSELNLSSLELGDSALYFCASSVQNGRGGRLYNEQFFGPGTRLTVL.

The chain carries TRBV7-2 and TRBJ1-2; D call uncertain. V lost 5 bases, J lost 1 base, and 8 bases lay in between. The CDR3 runs to 13 residues. Germline assignment: CDR1 SGHTA and CDR2 FQGNSA. CDR3 coding DNA: TGTGCCAGCAGCCACCTCATTAACTATGGCTACACCTTC. Translation gives CASSHLINYGYTF.

The chain combines TRBV27 with TRBJ2-7; D gene unclear. This CDR3 region has 13 residues. Germline V gives CDR1 MNHEY, CDR2 SMNVEV (reference sequence). Trimming took off 5 bases at V and 4 bases at J, with 12 bases between the two ends. The CDR3 DNA follows: TGTGCCAGCAGTACGGACGTAGGATACGAGCAGTACTTC. It is translated as CASSTDVGYEQYF.

CDR3 region: CASSQSTGGWDGYTF. The CDR3 nucleotides are TGCGCCAGCAGCCAGTCTACAGGGGGATGGGATGGCTACACCTTC. V and J are TRBV4-3 and TRBJ1-2; 8 bases are shared with TRBD1. The CDR3 contains 15 residues. Germline-derived CDR1 and CDR2 are LGHNA and YSLEER. Losses at the gene ends were 3 bases for V and 6 bases for J; bases not matched to a gene: 9.

The chain has TRBV6-5 and TRBJ1-2; D is unresolved. CDR3 length: 16 amino acids. The V gene lost 0 bases and the J gene lost 3 bases, with 14 bases spanning the gap. In germline, CDR1 is MNHEY, CDR2 SVGAGI. CDR3 DNA sequence: TGTGCCAGCAGTTACTCGGCACAGCTTTATCACTATGGCTACACCTTC. This encodes CASSYSAQLYHYGYTF.

The V gene is TRBV5-6, the J gene TRBJ2-1; D may be TRBD2 (6 bases). From germline, CDR1 is SGHDT and CDR2 YYEEEE. The CDR3 extends over 15 amino acids. The V gene lost 1 base and the J gene lost 4 bases, with 12 bases spanning the gap. DNA for the CDR3: TGTGCCAGCAGCTTGTACGGGGAGGAGTACAATGAGCAGTTCTTC. Translating it yields CASSLYGEEYNEQFF.

The chain is built from TRBV25-1 and TRBJ1-1, with 9 bases identical to TRBD1. Per the germline V gene, CDR1 is MGHDK and CDR2 is SYGVNS. The junction had 4 bases not matched to a gene; V was cut back by 6 bases and J by 2 bases. The CDR3 runs 14 residues. CDR3 residues: CASRGTGGNTEAFF. The CDR3 nucleotides are TGTGCCAGCAGAGGTACAGGGGGCAACACTGAAGCTTTCTTT.

This sequence joins TRBV4-1 and TRBJ1-6, with D uncertain. The CDR3 spans 18 residues. Trimming shortened V by 0 bases and J by 13 bases, and 25 bases separated the two germline ends. In germline, CDR1 is MGHRA, CDR2 YSYEKL. CDR3 nucleotides: TGCGCCAGCAGCCAAGAGCCCGAGATCCACGCCAAATTAAGCCCCCTCCACTTT. Its translation: CASSQEPEIHAKLSPLHF.

This clone is a singleton in its sample. This chain joins TRBV2 and TRBJ2-1; D is unresolved. This CDR3 has 15 amino acids. CDR1 is SNHLY and CDR2 is FYNNEI in the germline V gene. Trimming shortened V by 2 bases and J by 0 bases, and 8 bases separated the two germline ends. The CDR3 nucleotides are TGTGCCAGCAGTGAAAGAGACCCCTCCTACAATGAGCAGTTCTTC. Its protein product is CASSERDPSYNEQFF.

The V and J genes are TRBV18 and TRBJ2-5; D tentatively reads TRBD1 or TRBD2 (5 bases each). V shed 3 bases and J shed 1 base, with 6 bases lying between them. The CDR3 totals 13 residues. Germline-derived CDR1 and CDR2 are KGHSH and LQKENI. The CDR3 nucleotides read TGTGCCAGCTCACCGGGGGTCCAAGAGACCCAGTACTTC. Translation: CASSPGVQETQYF.

This chain uses TRBV4-1 with TRBJ2-5; 7 bases match TRBD2. Unmatched junction bases numbered 6, after V lost 3 bases and J lost 2 bases. Germline V CDR1 and CDR2: MGHRA, YSYEKL. The CDR3 contains 15 residues. CDR3 region: CASSQLQGGQETQYF. CDR3 sequence (DNA): TGCGCCAGCAGCCAGCTTCAGGGAGGGCAAGAGACCCAGTACTTC.

The V call is TRBV7-9, the J call TRBJ2-7; D is uncertain. The germline V gene encodes CDR1 SEHNR and CDR2 FQNEAQ (reference sequence). The CDR3 loop spans 15 amino acids. The ends were cut back, 1 base at V and 5 bases at J, with 15 bases in the middle. The CDR3 protein is CASSLGLGSGHEQYF. DNA of the CDR3: TGTGCCAGCAGCTTAGGTTTGGGTTCGGGCCACGAGCAGTACTTC.

This clone has just one count. V and J are TRBV5-1 and TRBJ2-7; D is perhaps TRBD1 or TRBD2 (5 bases each). Germline values: CDR1 SGHRS, CDR2 YFSETQ. Between the trimmed V and J ends, which lost 3 bases and 5 bases, there was a span of 21 bases. The CDR3 has 16 residues. DNA for the CDR3: TGCGCCAGCAGCTGGCCAAGGTCCGGGGCCTGGGACGAGCAGTACTTC. It yields the protein CASSWPRSGAWDEQYF. The entire variable domain, with the rest obtained from reference TRBV5-1 and TRBJ2-7, is as follows: KAGVTQTPRYLIKTRGQQVTLSCSPISGHRSVSWYQQTPGQGLQFLFEYFSETQRNKGNFPGRFSGRQFSNSRSEMNVSTLELGDSALYLCASSWPRSGAWDEQYFGPGTRLTVT.

J is TRBJ2-5 and V is TRBV2; D unclear. Per the germline V gene, CDR1 is SNHLY and CDR2 is FYNNEI. The CDR3 is made up of 12 amino acids. V was clipped by 4 bases and J by 5 bases, with 8 bases between them. DNA for the CDR3: TGTGCCAGCAGTGGCGTGGGGGAGACCCAGTACTTC. Protein sequence: CASSGVGETQYF.

CDR3 sequence: CASSVSRTLPGEQYF. In nucleotides, the CDR3 is TGTGCCAGCAGCGTATCTAGGACCTTGCCCGGTGAGCAGTACTTC. The chain links TRBV9 to TRBJ2-7; D gene uncertain. The CDR3 has 15 amino acids. V was clipped by 1 base and J by 7 bases, with 18 bases between them. The germline gives CDR1 SGDLS, CDR2 YYNGEE.

V usage is TRBV9 and J usage is TRBJ2-7; 7 nucleotides agree with TRBD2. The germline V gene has CDR1 SGDLS and CDR2 YYNGEE. The CDR3 sequence is 16 residues long. V lost 0 bases to trimming and J lost 2 bases; unmatched junction nucleotides: 8. As DNA, the CDR3 is TGTGCCAGCAGCGTAGATCTAGCGGCTCCTCCCTACGAGCAGTACTTC. Its protein product is CASSVDLAAPPYEQYF.

The gene calls are TRBV15 and TRBJ2-7; D possibly corresponds to TRBD1 (5 bases). Trimming shortened V by 0 bases and J by 2 bases, and 14 bases separated the two germline ends. CDR3 length: 16 amino acids. Germline V lookup: CDR1 LNHNV, CDR2 YYDKDF (reference sequence). The CDR3 sequence: CATSRDKGAPTYEQYF. The DNA for the CDR3 is TGTGCCACCAGCAGAGATAAAGGGGCACCAACCTACGAGCAGTACTTC.

V usage is TRBV2 and J usage is TRBJ2-5, with D possibly being TRBD2 (5 bases). The J call could be wrong; TRBJ2-7 is a better fit for the DNA end. The CDR3 runs 16 residues. Germline lookup yields CDR1 SNHLY and CDR2 FYNNEI. The CDR3 spells CASSETGRPAPYEQYF. The CDR3, as DNA: TGTGCCAGCAGTGAAACTGGGAGACCCGCTCCCTACGAGCAGTACTTC.

The chain recombines TRBV4-1 with TRBJ1-4; D is undetermined. This CDR3 is 15 amino acids long. Germline values: CDR1 MGHRA, CDR2 YSYEKL. Trimming removed 4 bases from V and 3 bases from J, with 12 bases in between. This chain's CDR3 is CASSRNRLSNEKLFF. The CDR3 DNA sequence: TGCGCCAGCAGCCGTAACAGACTCTCTAATGAAAAACTGTTTTTT.

The chain couples TRBV25-1 to TRBJ2-7; D is ambiguous. There are 12 residues in the CDR3. Germline V lookup: CDR1 MGHDK, CDR2 SYGVNS. V was cut by 0 bases and J by 5 bases, with 5 bases left in between. CDR3 loop: CASSEYGHEQYF. Written as DNA, the CDR3 is TGTGCCAGCAGTGAATATGGACACGAGCAGTACTTC.

V is TRBV5-4 and J is TRBJ2-1; D ambiguous. The CDR3 extends over 11 amino acids. The V and J ends lost 4 bases and 7 bases respectively, with 6 bases between them. The germline CDR1 and CDR2 sequences are SGHNT and YYREEE (reference sequence). The CDR3 loop reads CASSLGNEQFF. CDR3 DNA sequence: TGTGCCAGCAGCCTAGGTAATGAGCAGTTCTTC.

This chain connects TRBV25-1 to TRBJ1-1, with D tentatively TRBD1 (5 bases). V was cut by 3 bases and J by 0 bases, with 20 bases left in between. CDR1 and CDR2 (germline): MGHDK, SYGVNS. The CDR3 loop spans 18 amino acids. CDR3 amino acids: CASSDARVTVGMNTEAFF. In nucleotides, the CDR3 is TGTGCCAGCAGTGATGCCAGGGTAACGGTGGGGATGAACACTGAAGCTTTCTTT.

V and J are TRBV27 and TRBJ2-7; 9 bases fit TRBD2. With 6 bases clipped from V and 3 bases from J, the junction kept 9 bases outside the gene matches. The CDR3 is 15 residues long. The V gene's germline CDR1 is MNHEY and CDR2 SMNVEV (reference sequence). CDR3 sequence reads: CASSLTSGGFYEQYF. CDR3 DNA sequence: TGTGCCAGCAGCCTGACTAGCGGAGGGTTCTACGAGCAGTACTTC.

The chain uses TRBV30 and TRBJ2-1; D might be TRBD1 (6 bases). This CDR3 comprises 15 residues. Trimming shortened V by 0 bases and J by 2 bases, and 11 bases separated the two germline ends. In germline, CDR1 is GTSNPN, CDR2 SVGIG (reference sequence). The CDR3 region has the DNA TGTGCCTGGAGTGTAATTGGGGGCGCCTACAATGAGCAGTTCTTC. This gives the protein CAWSVIGGAYNEQFF. Supplemented by reference TRBV30 and TRBJ2-1, the full variable domain reads SQTIHQWPATLVQPVGSPLSLECTVEGTSNPNLYWYRQAAGRGLQLLFYSVGIGQISSEVPQNLSASRPQDRQFILSSKKLLLSDSGFYLCAWSVIGGAYNEQFFGPGTRLTVL.